This is a list of T cell receptor beta chains from one sample in a study of T cell responses to AZD1222 COVID-19 vaccine. TCRdb keeps only in-frame clones here, not all; method: immunoSEQ multiplex PCR. The sample includes about 54,000 clones, roughly 90% of them seen just once. The material was peripheral blood, obtained 28 days after the second AZD1222 dose. These receptors came from an adult who received the AZD1222 COVID-19 vaccine. Both conserved end residues are part of each CDR3. D genes are given only for firm matches. Size values are once, few and many counts, or a class for expanded clones, and some rows have none.

>NA|TRBV9|TRBJ1-4|NA
CASSVDGSQNEKLFF
TGTGCCAGCAGCGTAGACGGGAGCCAGAATGAAAAACTGTTTTTT
>NA|TRBV7-9|TRBJ1-1|NA
CASSSQGGTEAFF
TGTGCCAGCAGCTCACAGGGCGGCACTGAAGCTTTCTTT
>NA|TRBV2|TRBJ1-5|NA
CASGAVRNGQPQHF
TGTGCCAGCGGCGCAGTCCGAAATGGGCAGCCCCAGCATTTT
>NA|TRBV6-6|TRBJ1-6|NA
CASRGQRDSPLHF
TGTGCCAGCAGAGGACAGAGGGATTCACCCCTCCACTTT
>NA|TRBV30|TRBJ2-1|few
CAGRGLVYNEQFF
TGTGCCGGGCGCGGACTGGTATACAATGAGCAGTTCTTC
>NA|TRBV7-6|TRBJ1-5|NA
CASSNGDPGFGQPQHF
TGTGCCAGCAGCAACGGTGATCCCGGATTCGGGCAGCCCCAGCATTTT
>TRBD2|TRBV10-3|TRBJ2-3|NA
CAIGLAESTDTQYF
TGTGCCATCGGACTAGCGGAATCCACAGATACGCAGTATTTT
>TRBD1|TRBV12-5|TRBJ2-1|once
CASGLGQGSNEQFF
TGTGCTAGTGGTTTGGGACAGGGTTCCAATGAGCAGTTCTTC
>NA|TRBV5-5|TRBJ1-1|once
CASSLLVGFRAEAFF
TGTGCCAGCAGCTTGCTGGTTGGATTCCGGGCTGAAGCTTTCTTT
>NA|TRBV7-2|TRBJ1-6|few
CASSLSGGNSPLHF
TGTGCCAGCAGCTTATCCGGAGGGAATTCACCCCTCCACTTT
>TRBD2|TRBV3-1/TRBV3-2|TRBJ2-3|once
CASSQDATSGRTDTQYF
TGTGCCAGCAGCCAAGATGCGACTAGCGGGAGGACAGATACGCAGTATTTT
>NA|TRBV7-8|TRBJ1-4|NA
CASSLGGGALRGKLFF
TGTGCCAGCAGCTTAGGTGGCGGGGCCCTCCGGGGAAAACTGTTTTTT
>NA|TRBV7-9|TRBJ1-6|NA
CASSLVLGASSPLHF
TGTGCCAGCAGCTTAGTGCTGGGGGCGAGCTCACCCCTCCACTTT
>TRBD1|TRBV28|TRBJ2-7|NA
CASRESGGVYEQYF
TGTGCCAGCAGAGAGTCAGGGGGCGTCTACGAGCAGTACTTC
>NA|TRBV3-1/TRBV3-2|TRBJ1-3|once
CASSQAWRDSSSGNTIYF
TGTGCCAGCAGCCAAGCTTGGAGGGACTCCAGCTCTGGAAACACCATATATTTT
>NA|TRBV2|TRBJ1-1|NA
CASSTSRGNTEAFF
TGTGCCAGCAGTACAAGCAGGGGGAACACTGAAGCTTTCTTT
>TRBD2|TRBV7-8|TRBJ2-7|NA
CASSLGTSGPVRQYF
TGTGCCAGCAGCCTCGGGACTAGCGGGCCGGTTCGCCAGTACTTC
>TRBD2|TRBV4-2|TRBJ2-5|NA
CASSTLAGDFQETQYF
TGTGCCAGCAGCACACTAGCGGGGGACTTCCAAGAGACCCAGTACTTC
>NA|TRBV11-3|TRBJ2-2|NA
CASSPRGDANTGELFF
TGTGCCAGCAGCCCTAGGGGGGACGCAAACACCGGGGAGCTGTTTTTT
>NA|TRBV6-5|TRBJ1-6|NA
CASSTGNSPLHF
TGTGCCAGCAGTACAGGGAATTCACCCCTCCACTTT
>NA|TRBV18|TRBJ1-1|NA
CASSETVNTEAFF
TGTGCCAGCTCGGAGACGGTGAACACTGAAGCTTTCTTT
>TRBD1|TRBV5-8|TRBJ1-6|NA
CASSVRRGDSSPLHF
TGTGCCAGCAGCGTCCGACGAGGGGACAGTTCACCCCTCCACTTT
>NA|TRBV12-5|TRBJ1-2|NA
CASGLVPPGSGYTF
TGTGCTAGTGGTTTGGTACCTCCCGGGAGTGGCTACACCTTC
>NA|TRBV7-9|TRBJ1-2|NA
CASSQDSNYGYTF
TGTGCCAGCAGCCAGGACAGCAACTATGGCTACACCTTC
>NA|TRBV14|TRBJ2-1|NA
CASSLRQAPNTEQFF
TGTGCCAGCAGCCTGCGACAGGCACCAAACACTGAGCAGTTCTTC
>NA|TRBV5-4|TRBJ1-2|NA
CASSLDRNYGYTF
TGTGCCAGCAGCTTGGACAGAAACTATGGCTACACCTTC